The clone carrying this TCR beta chain has only a few counts. Antigen specificity is unknown. The V gene's germline CDR1 is SGHKS and CDR2 YYEKEE (reference sequence). Trimming removed 1 base at V and 0 bases at J, with 17 bases between. The CDR3 loop spans 18 amino acids. The authors ran a second PCR of roughly 6 to 12 cycles using a sample-barcoded 5' primer and a J-beta primer mix. TCRdb redid the calling of the 5' RACE reads with MiXCR, one entry per CDR3 protein. This table has approximately 800,000 distinct CDR3 sequences, under 40% appearing once. The data stem from a study of blood T cells in healthy people across ages. Findings and limits, study-wide: Any changes in expanded clonotypes were possibly confounded, as donor CMV status remained unknown.

Sequencing input: blood. This sequence was found in a young man in good health. The chain links TRBV5-5 to TRBJ2-4, with no clear D. CDR3 nucleotide sequence: TGTGCCAGCAGCTTGAGTTTTTTGGTGGATCTAGCCAAAAACATTCAGTACTTC. This sequence encodes CASSLSFLVDLAKNIQYF. The full variable domain, rest sourced from reference TRBV5-5 and TRBJ2-4, is DAGVTQSPTHLIKTRGQQVTLRCSPISGHKSVSWYQQVLGQGPQFIFQYYEKEERGRGNFPDRFSARQFPNYSSELNVNALLLGDSALYLCASSLSFLVDLAKNIQYFGAGTRLSVL.